Following are 10 T cell receptor beta chains from one sample sequenced in a study of blood T cell repertoires in COVID-19. Profiling relied on immunoSEQ multiplex PCR, and the TCRdb table lists in-frame clones only, not all of them. Of about 280,000 clones listed, 65% to 90% were seen once; the top ten hold 10% to 15%. Sequences were obtained from peripheral blood. These receptors all come from a human donor in a cohort sampled during active COVID-19.

The V and J genes are TRBV5-1 and TRBJ2-3; 14 nucleotides match TRBD2. This CDR3 comprises 14 residues. V dropped 7 bases and J dropped 5; count of bases not matched to a gene: 3. CDR1 and CDR2 (germline): SGHRS, YFSETQ. The CDR3 protein is CASRGLAGEDTQYF. CDR3 DNA: TGCGCCAGCCGGGGACTAGCGGGAGAAGATACGCAGTATTTT.

This chain uses TRBV6-6 with TRBJ1-2, with TRBD1 matching over 9 bases. Germline lookup yields CDR1 MNHNY and CDR2 SVGAGI (reference sequence). CDR3 length: 16 amino acids. Trimming removed 1 base from V and 6 bases from J; junction bases left unmatched: 9. CDR3 sequence: CASSYYHPGQGNGYTF. Written as DNA, the CDR3 is TGTGCCAGCAGTTACTATCACCCGGGACAGGGAAATGGCTACACCTTC.

The chain links TRBV9 to TRBJ2-1; TRBD1 agrees at 9 bases. This CDR3 has 17 residues. V was clipped by 1 base and J by 9 bases; unmatched bases: 14. Germline-derived CDR1 and CDR2 are SGDLS and YYNGEE. This chain's CDR3 is CASSVSRDRVTTGEQFF. The CDR3 region has the DNA TGTGCCAGCAGCGTATCCAGGGACAGGGTAACCACCGGTGAGCAGTTCTTC.

This chain links TRBV6-2 or TRBV6-3 with TRBJ1-1; D is ambiguous. Trimming removed 2 bases at V and 7 bases at J, with 5 bases between. CDR3 length: 11 residues. CDR1 is MNHEY, CDR2 SVGEGT, per germline. The CDR3 sequence: CASSYRFEAFF. The CDR3 DNA reads as TGTGCCAGCAGTTACCGGTTTGAAGCTTTCTTT.

This clone appeared a few times. The chain carries TRBV5-1 and TRBJ2-2; D remains unclear. The V gene lost 4 bases and the J gene lost 4 bases, with 20 bases spanning the gap. The germline V gene has CDR1 SGHRS and CDR2 YFSETQ. This CDR3 region has 17 residues. CDR3 in amino acids: CASSGEHSRRSTGELFF. The DNA of the CDR3 is TGCGCCAGCAGCGGCGAGCACAGCCGGCGAAGCACCGGGGAGCTGTTTTTT.

The chain links TRBV10-3 to TRBJ2-7; 14 positions agree with TRBD2. Germline lookup yields CDR1 ENHRY and CDR2 SYGVKD. V lost 3 bases and J lost 7; bases outside the gene matches: 8. The CDR3 length is 16 residues. In DNA, the CDR3 is TGTGCCATCAGTGATAGGGGGGGGACTAGCGGGAGTGAGCAGTACTTC. It is translated as CAISDRGGTSGSEQYF.

This clone was detected only once. The J gene is TRBJ2-2, the V gene TRBV5-4; D not certain. Per the germline V gene, CDR1 is SGHNT and CDR2 is YYREEE (reference sequence). The CDR3 has 15 residues. With 2 bases removed from V and 2 bases from J, the gap between germline ends came to 10 bases. CDR3 nucleotide sequence: TGTGCCAGCAGCTTTTACTTACCCAACACCGGGGAGCTGTTTTTT. Protein product: CASSFYLPNTGELFF.

This sequence joins TRBV13 and TRBJ2-5; D is possibly TRBD2 (6 bases). The CDR3 has 15 amino acids. With 5 bases removed from V and 7 bases from J, the gap between germline ends came to 20 bases. The germline V gene has CDR1 PRHDT and CDR2 FYEKMQ (reference sequence). In nucleotides, the CDR3 is TGTGCCAGCAGCAAGAGCGGAGCGGCGGGATCGACCCAGTACTTC. Protein: CASSKSGAAGSTQYF.

The chain employs TRBV7-9 and TRBJ2-1; 8 nucleotides agree with TRBD1. CDR1 is SEHNR, CDR2 FQNEAQ, per germline (reference sequence). The CDR3 covers 15 residues. Germline trimming cut 5 bases from V and 9 bases from J; bases unmatched to any gene: 12. CDR3 region: CASSGQWTGQGEQFF. CDR3 DNA sequence: TGTGCCAGCAGCGGTCAGTGGACAGGGCAGGGTGAGCAGTTCTTC.

The rearrangement joins TRBV19 to TRBJ1-2; TRBD1 agrees at 9 bases. Germline-derived CDR1 and CDR2 are LNHDA and SQIVND (reference sequence). Trimming at V came to 6 bases and at J to 6 bases, leaving 11 bases not matched to a gene. CDR3 length equals 15 residues. DNA of the CDR3: TGTGCCAGTAGGAAAACAGGGGGCAATAAGAATGGCTACACCTTC. As protein: CASRKTGGNKNGYTF.